The rows below give T cell receptor beta chains drawn from one sample of a study of OX40 agonist ivuxolimab in advanced cancers. Assay used: immunoSEQ multiplex PCR; TCRdb lists only in-frame clones, some missing. Of 72,000 or so clones detected, over 70% appear once; the ten largest clones hold more than 4%. Sequencing was performed on CD4+ or CD8+ T cells sorted from blood, taken in a trial of the OX40 agonist ivuxolimab. The receptor set was obtained from an adult with an advanced solid tumor such as melanoma, head and neck, liver or kidney cancer. The CDR3 runs from the conserved cysteine through the conserved F or W. D genes are given only for firm matches. Not all rows give a size; the values are once, few, many and, for expanded clones, a class.

clone size: NA
D gene: NA
V gene: TRBV19
J gene: TRBJ1-1
CDR3 DNA: TGTGCCAGTAGTATTGTGGGGGGCTACGGCACTGAAGCTTTCTTT
CDR3 protein: CASSIVGGYGTEAFF

clone size: NA
D gene: NA
V gene: TRBV5-8
J gene: TRBJ2-6
CDR3 DNA: TGTGCCAGCAGCCCGCCGTGGTCTGGGGCCAACGTCCTGACTTTC
CDR3 protein: CASSPPWSGANVLTF

clone size: once
D gene: TRBD2
V gene: TRBV13
J gene: TRBJ2-7
CDR3 DNA: TGTGCCAGCAGCTTTTTAGCGGGAGGTTTTGAGCAGTACTTC
CDR3 protein: CASSFLAGGFEQYF

clone size: NA
D gene: TRBD1
V gene: TRBV5-1
J gene: TRBJ2-7
CDR3 DNA: TGCGCCAGCAGCCCGAGGGACAGCTCCTACGAGCAGTACTTC
CDR3 protein: CASSPRDSSYEQYF

clone size: NA
D gene: TRBD2
V gene: TRBV5-5
J gene: TRBJ2-3
CDR3 DNA: TGTGCCAGCAACTTGCCCTTAGCGGGGGCGGATACGCAGTATTTT
CDR3 protein: CASNLPLAGADTQYF

clone size: NA
D gene: NA
V gene: TRBV19
J gene: TRBJ2-1
CDR3 DNA: TGTGCCAGTCGGGGGAGCTCCTACAATGAGCAGTTCTTC
CDR3 protein: CASRGSSYNEQFF

clone size: NA
D gene: TRBD1
V gene: TRBV7-2
J gene: TRBJ2-1
CDR3 DNA: TGTGCCAGCAGCTTAGGACAGGGGATAGGGAATGAGCAGTTCTTC
CDR3 protein: CASSLGQGIGNEQFF

clone size: once
D gene: NA
V gene: TRBV5-4
J gene: TRBJ2-3
CDR3 DNA: TGTGCCAGCAGCAGAGGAGGGGCAGGGAGCACAGATACGCAGTATTTT
CDR3 protein: CASSRGGAGSTDTQYF

clone size: once
D gene: NA
V gene: TRBV10-3
J gene: TRBJ2-6
CDR3 DNA: TGTGCCATCACGGATAGCTCTGGGGCCAACGTCCTGACTTTC
CDR3 protein: CAITDSSGANVLTF

clone size: NA
D gene: NA
V gene: TRBV6-6
J gene: TRBJ2-7
CDR3 DNA: TGTGCCAGCAGTCCCTATTGGGAGTTTAAGTACTTC
CDR3 protein: CASSPYWEFKYF

clone size: NA
D gene: NA
V gene: TRBV5-1
J gene: TRBJ1-3
CDR3 DNA: TGCGCCAGCAGTCTGGTATCCCCGGGACGTGACTCTGGAAACACCATATATTTT
CDR3 protein: CASSLVSPGRDSGNTIYF

clone size: NA
D gene: TRBD2
V gene: TRBV19
J gene: TRBJ2-5
CDR3 DNA: TGTGCCAGTAGTAAACTAGCGGTCCCGGAGACCCAGTACTTC
CDR3 protein: CASSKLAVPETQYF

clone size: NA
D gene: NA
V gene: TRBV5-1
J gene: TRBJ1-5
CDR3 DNA: TGCGCCAGCAGCTTGGTATCAGGCGAACAGCCCCAGCATTTT
CDR3 protein: CASSLVSGEQPQHF

clone size: NA
D gene: TRBD1
V gene: TRBV28
J gene: TRBJ1-5
CDR3 DNA: TGTGCCAGCAGTTCCGGACAGGGCGGCAATCAGCCCCAGCATTTT
CDR3 protein: CASSSGQGGNQPQHF

clone size: NA
D gene: NA
V gene: TRBV6-5
J gene: TRBJ2-7
CDR3 DNA: TGTGCCAGCAGTTGGACCACCCGACAGCCCGGCGAGCAGTACTTC
CDR3 protein: CASSWTTRQPGEQYF

clone size: NA
D gene: NA
V gene: TRBV5-1
J gene: TRBJ1-5
CDR3 DNA: TGCGCCAGCAGCTTGGACGGAGGGGGTTATCAGCCCCAGCATTTT
CDR3 protein: CASSLDGGGYQPQHF

clone size: NA
D gene: NA
V gene: TRBV6-1
J gene: TRBJ1-5
CDR3 DNA: TGTGCCAGCAGTGAAAGATACCGTAGCAATCAGCCCCAGCATTTT
CDR3 protein: CASSERYRSNQPQHF

clone size: NA
D gene: TRBD1
V gene: TRBV5-1
J gene: TRBJ2-1
CDR3 DNA: TGCGCCAGCAGCTACTCCGGGACAGGGAACGATGAGCAGTTCTTC
CDR3 protein: CASSYSGTGNDEQFF

clone size: NA
D gene: TRBD1
V gene: TRBV7-7
J gene: TRBJ2-5
CDR3 DNA: TGTGCTAGCAGCCCAGGGGGACAAGAGACCCAGTACTTC
CDR3 protein: CASSPGGQETQYF

clone size: NA
D gene: TRBD1
V gene: TRBV18
J gene: TRBJ1-2
CDR3 DNA: TGTGCCAGCTCATCCACCGGGACAGGGGAGGTCTATGGCTACACCTTC
CDR3 protein: CASSSTGTGEVYGYTF

clone size: NA
D gene: NA
V gene: TRBV10-3
J gene: TRBJ2-3
CDR3 DNA: TGTGCCATCAGTGAGTTTCCAGGGGTCGATACGCAGTATTTT
CDR3 protein: CAISEFPGVDTQYF

clone size: NA
D gene: NA
V gene: TRBV7-3
J gene: TRBJ2-3
CDR3 DNA: TGTGCCAGCAGCTTAAACCCACAGGCTCCTTTCACAGATACGCAGTATTTT
CDR3 protein: CASSLNPQAPFTDTQYF

clone size: NA
D gene: TRBD1
V gene: TRBV27
J gene: TRBJ1-1
CDR3 DNA: TGTGCCAGCAGTGTTGACAGGGGGGCTAACAGGGAAGCTTTCTTT
CDR3 protein: CASSVDRGANREAFF

clone size: NA
D gene: TRBD1
V gene: TRBV7-7
J gene: TRBJ1-1
CDR3 DNA: TGTGCTAGCAGCCCCCTGGGACAGAGCGGCGAAGCTTTCTTT
CDR3 protein: CASSPLGQSGEAFF

clone size: NA
D gene: TRBD2
V gene: TRBV30
J gene: TRBJ2-2
CDR3 DNA: TGTGCCTTGAGGACTAGCGGAAACACCGGGGAGCTGTTTTTT
CDR3 protein: CALRTSGNTGELFF

clone size: NA
D gene: NA
V gene: TRBV7-3
J gene: TRBJ2-1
CDR3 DNA: TGTGCCAGCAGCCCCGGTAAGGGGCTGGACAATGAGCAGTTCTTC
CDR3 protein: CASSPGKGLDNEQFF

clone size: NA
D gene: TRBD1
V gene: TRBV19
J gene: TRBJ2-6
CDR3 DNA: TGTGCCAGTAGTAGACAGGGGAATCTTGGGTCTGGGGCCAACGTCCTGACTTTC
CDR3 protein: CASSRQGNLGSGANVLTF

clone size: NA
D gene: NA
V gene: TRBV4-1
J gene: TRBJ2-7
CDR3 DNA: TGCGCCAGCAGCCAAGGAGACGACTGGGTGGGAGAGCAGTACTTC
CDR3 protein: CASSQGDDWVGEQYF

clone size: NA
D gene: TRBD1
V gene: TRBV5-6
J gene: TRBJ2-1
CDR3 DNA: TGTGCCAGCAGCGAAGACAGGGGGCTGAAGAATGAGCAGTTCTTC
CDR3 protein: CASSEDRGLKNEQFF

clone size: few
D gene: NA
V gene: TRBV13
J gene: TRBJ1-5
CDR3 DNA: TGTGCCAGCAGCTTTAGCAATCAGCCCCAGCATTTT
CDR3 protein: CASSFSNQPQHF

clone size: NA
D gene: NA
V gene: TRBV5-1
J gene: TRBJ2-3
CDR3 DNA: TGCGCCAGCAGCTCAACGCGAGTGAACACAGATACGCAGTATTTT
CDR3 protein: CASSSTRVNTDTQYF

clone size: NA
D gene: TRBD1
V gene: TRBV5-1
J gene: TRBJ1-1
CDR3 DNA: TGCGCCAGCAGCTTGGCCTCGGGACAGGGGACTGAAGCTTTCTTT
CDR3 protein: CASSLASGQGTEAFF

clone size: NA
D gene: NA
V gene: TRBV19
J gene: TRBJ1-4
CDR3 DNA: TGTGCCAGTAGTCCCCAGGGTGGGAGGAATGAAAAACTGTTTTTT
CDR3 protein: CASSPQGGRNEKLFF

clone size: NA
D gene: NA
V gene: TRBV7-3
J gene: TRBJ1-2
CDR3 DNA: TGTGCCAGCAGCCCCGGACAGATCTATGGCTACACCTTC
CDR3 protein: CASSPGQIYGYTF

clone size: NA
D gene: NA
V gene: TRBV19
J gene: TRBJ2-3
CDR3 DNA: TGTGCCAGGAGAACTCAGGAGCCCACAGATACGCAGTATTTT
CDR3 protein: CARRTQEPTDTQYF

clone size: NA
D gene: NA
V gene: TRBV29-1
J gene: TRBJ1-1
CDR3 DNA: TGCAGCGTTAAAGGCGGGAACACTGAAGCTTTCTTT
CDR3 protein: CSVKGGNTEAFF

clone size: NA
D gene: NA
V gene: TRBV5-1
J gene: TRBJ2-7
CDR3 DNA: TGCGCCAGCAGCTTCTCCGGCGAGGGTACCATCCACGAGCAGTACTTC
CDR3 protein: CASSFSGEGTIHEQYF

clone size: NA
D gene: NA
V gene: TRBV11-2
J gene: TRBJ1-4
CDR3 DNA: TGTGCCAGCAGCTTTACCGAGCGGGAACTGTTTTTT
CDR3 protein: CASSFTERELFF

clone size: NA
D gene: TRBD1
V gene: TRBV18
J gene: TRBJ1-5
CDR3 DNA: TGTGCCAGCTCACTGGGGACAGATAGCAATCAGCCCCAGCATTTT
CDR3 protein: CASSLGTDSNQPQHF

clone size: few
D gene: NA
V gene: TRBV20-1
J gene: TRBJ1-1
CDR3 DNA: TGCAGTGCTAGAGCGAACACTGAAGCTTTCTTT
CDR3 protein: CSARANTEAFF

clone size: NA
D gene: NA
V gene: TRBV30
J gene: TRBJ2-5
CDR3 DNA: TGTGCCTGGGAACTGCAGGGCGGGCGGACCCAGTACTTC
CDR3 protein: CAWELQGGRTQYF

clone size: NA
D gene: NA
V gene: TRBV5-1
J gene: TRBJ2-7
CDR3 DNA: TGCGCCAGCAGCTTGGATGGTAGCGGAACTTACGAGCAGTACTTC
CDR3 protein: CASSLDGSGTYEQYF

clone size: few
D gene: NA
V gene: TRBV10-3
J gene: TRBJ1-2
CDR3 DNA: TGTGCCATCCTAATGGACAGATCTAACTATGGCTACACCTTC
CDR3 protein: CAILMDRSNYGYTF

clone size: NA
D gene: NA
V gene: TRBV5-1
J gene: TRBJ2-3
CDR3 DNA: TGCGCCAGCAGCTTGGATAATTTAGATACGCAGTATTTT
CDR3 protein: CASSLDNLDTQYF

clone size: once
D gene: NA
V gene: TRBV27
J gene: TRBJ2-3
CDR3 DNA: TGTGCCAGCAGTTTCCAAGAGAGCACAGATACGCAGTATTTT
CDR3 protein: CASSFQESTDTQYF

clone size: NA
D gene: TRBD1
V gene: TRBV10-3
J gene: TRBJ2-1
CDR3 DNA: TGTGCCATCAGTAAGTCGACAGGGAGCTCCTACAATGAGCAGTTCTTC
CDR3 protein: CAISKSTGSSYNEQFF

clone size: NA
D gene: NA
V gene: TRBV27
J gene: TRBJ2-3
CDR3 DNA: TGTGCCAGCAGAAGGGGTAGCACAGATACGCAGTATTTT
CDR3 protein: CASRRGSTDTQYF

clone size: NA
D gene: TRBD1
V gene: TRBV25-1
J gene: TRBJ1-1
CDR3 DNA: TGTGCCAGCAGTCGACAGGGGGCGCTTGGGACGAACACTGAAGCTTTCTTT
CDR3 protein: CASSRQGALGTNTEAFF

clone size: NA
D gene: NA
V gene: TRBV6-6
J gene: TRBJ2-3
CDR3 DNA: TGTGCCAGCAGTAACCAACAGGGCTCCACAGATACGCAGTATTTT
CDR3 protein: CASSNQQGSTDTQYF